This TCR beta chain emerged from a study of CD8+ T cells in alopecia areata (dated by TCRdb to 2017 to 2018). Context from the whole study: The study used high-throughput TCRbeta sequencing to examine T cell clonal expansion in alopecia areata, in both the C3H/HeJ mouse model and human patients. TCRbeta CDR3 regions were amplified by immunoSEQ multiplex PCR with 35 Vbeta forward and 13 Jbeta reverse primers. On the human side, TCRbeta sequencing was run on scalp tissue and on sorted CD4+ and CD8+ peripheral blood T cells from healthy controls and from alopecia areata patients with either patchy or totalis/universalis disease. RNA was extracted with the PAXgene miRNA kit for fixed scalp, the miRNeasy kit for PBMCs, and the RNeasy kit for mouse skin. Scalp clonality was compared among normal scalp (n=4), patchy alopecia areata scalp (n=8), and alopecia totalis/universalis scalp (n=8). The study at large found these results: Compared with normal scalp, lesional scalp, particularly in alopecia totalis/universalis, had higher clonality and more expanded CD8+ clones, which suggests antigenic drive. Unlike mouse skin, where gammadelta T cells dominate, normal human skin contains resident alphabeta T cells that get sequenced too, which complicates analysis of the scalp TCR repertoire. Compared with mice, TCR sequences shared between patients were less clear, possibly partly because of HLA diversity across the patient population.

PBMCs were isolated by density centrifugation and stained for CD3, CD4 and CD8, after which CD4+ and CD8+ T cells were sorted on a FACSAria. Unaffected controls provided scalp biopsies and blood samples. Receptor amplification or capture employed the immunoSEQ multiplex PCR assay. RNA was extracted from all samples and reverse transcribed into cDNA, which served as template for TCR sequencing. SuperScript III was used to make first-strand cDNA, primed with a 2:1 mix of oligo-dT and random hexamers. A synthetic immune receptor repertoire was used to assess amplification bias, and residual bias was removed computationally. As for the authors' bioinformatics: Raw reads were preprocessed for error removal, and CDR3 was defined according to IMGT conventions as running from the conserved cysteine to phenylalanine. To get clonality, Shannon entropy was normalized by log2 of the number of productive unique TCRs and the result was subtracted from 1. Whether each scalp clone was CD4 or CD8 was inferred by checking scalp TCRbeta sequences against the CD4 and CD8 repertoires from sorted blood. TCRdb took this table from immuneACCESS and kept in-frame rearrangements with V and J called. Such tables lack part of the clones; where checked against another copy, unresolved V genes explain under half of the gap, and the rest is unexplained. The V and J calls and clone size are taken from that table; D and trimming were inferred from the DNA. The sample table contains about 200,000 clones; only one count was recorded for approximately 60% of them. In total, the top ten clones hold roughly 5.3% of the sample.

Turning to this clone: No cognate antigen has been identified for it. No base quality values were provided; no much bigger clone lies one nucleotide off.

Sequencing was done on a sample of CD8+ T cells sorted from blood. The receptor was isolated from a human donor in good health.

The CDR3: CASSQGATNEKLFF. In nucleotides, the sequence is TGCGCCAGCAGCCAGGGGGCAACTAATGAAAAACTGTTTTTT. The rearrangement joined TRBV4-1 to TRBJ1-4, and perhaps TRBD1 as D gene, on 5 matching bases. The trim is 3 bases for V and 0 bases for J, with a gap of 5 bases between the germline ends. From a lookup of the germline V gene, CDR1 and CDR2 are MGHRA and YSYEKL. Measured from the cysteine to the phenylalanine, the CDR3 is 14 residues long. The read is trimmed to its CDR3 DNA, 42 bases read in frame from base 1.